The 15 T cell receptor beta chains below all came from one sample that was sequenced in a study of T cell repertoires in cytomegalovirus infection. TCRdb recomputed calls from the reads with MiXCR, one row per CDR3 protein. The table includes about 46,000 distinct CDR3 sequences, 15% to 25% detected once. No antigen has been assigned to these receptors. The sample here was CD8+ T cells from cultured PBMCs, taken from culture after CMV antigen stimulation. The receptor set was obtained from a human donor in good health (CMV status not recorded). Some clones in this sample may be carry-over from other donors' samples.

This clonotype has at least ten counts. This rearrangement joins TRBV12-3 or TRBV12-4 to TRBJ2-1; D may be TRBD1 or TRBD2 (5 bases each). Trimming shortened V by 5 bases and J by 8 bases, and 13 bases separated the two germline ends. The CDR3 loop spans 13 amino acids. The CDR3 DNA sequence: TGTGCCAGCAGTCACCCAATGGGGGATGAGCAGTTCTTC. Translating gives CASSHPMGDEQFF.

This clonotype was seen many times. J is TRBJ2-7 and V is TRBV7-8, with D tentatively TRBD2 (6 bases). The CDR3 spans 15 residues. Germline V gives CDR1 SGHVS, CDR2 FQNEAQ. The ends were cut back, 2 bases at V and 3 bases at J, with 14 bases in the middle. The CDR3 spells CASSLTTGDHYEQYF. CDR3 in DNA: TGTGCCAGCAGCTTAACGACGGGAGATCACTACGAGCAGTACTTC.

This clonotype has at least ten counts. The genes are TRBV7-8 and TRBJ2-6, with TRBD1 matching 10 bases. In germline, CDR1 is SGHVS, CDR2 FQNEAQ. The junction had 17 bases not matched to a gene; V was cut back by 5 bases and J by 4 bases. The CDR3 runs to 20 residues. The CDR3 protein is CASSLIEGGTGVSGANVLTF. In DNA, the CDR3 is TGTGCCAGCAGCCTCATTGAGGGGGGGACAGGGGTATCGGGGGCCAACGTCCTGACTTTC.

This clonotype was seen repeatedly, ten times or more. The gene calls are TRBV6-5 and TRBJ2-1; D is unclear. CDR3 length: 14 amino acids. Trimming removed 7 bases at V and 5 bases at J, with 15 bases between. The germline V gene encodes CDR1 MNHEY and CDR2 SVGAGI. CDR3 bases: TGTGCCAGCACCTGGACGGCTTTGAACAATGAGCAGTTCTTC. Its protein product is CASTWTALNNEQFF.

DNA of the CDR3: TGTGCCAGCTTCGCAGGGGCTCATGGCTACACCTTC. Protein: CASFAGAHGYTF. The chain is built from TRBV27 and TRBJ1-2, with D maybe TRBD1 (6 bases). The CDR3 loop spans 12 amino acids. Germline V gene sequence: CDR1 MNHEY, CDR2 SMNVEV (reference sequence). V lost 8 bases to trimming and J lost 6 bases, with 13 bases between them.

This clonotype was counted a few times. The V and J genes are TRBV7-8 and TRBJ2-7, with D tentatively TRBD2 (6 bases). The CDR3 sequence is 16 residues long. The V gene lost 2 bases and the J gene lost 3 bases, with 17 bases spanning the gap. From germline, CDR1 is SGHVS and CDR2 FQNEAQ. The CDR3 DNA reads as TGTGCCAGCAGCTTAAGGTCTGTGGGCGGGAACTACGAGCAGTACTTC. As protein: CASSLRSVGGNYEQYF.

This clonotype turned up a few times. V and J are TRBV7-6 and TRBJ2-1, with 9 bases identical to TRBD2. Germline values: CDR1 SGHVS, CDR2 FNYEAQ. The CDR3 runs 15 residues. Trimming cost V 5 bases and J 4 bases; bases outside gene matches: 6. CDR3 in DNA: TGTGCCAGCAGCAAGGGACTAGCAGATTACAATGAGCAGTTCTTC. Residues: CASSKGLADYNEQFF.

This clonotype has ten or more counts. The V gene is TRBV11-2, the J gene TRBJ2-1, with a weak D call TRBD1 (5 bases). The V end was cut by 5 bases, the J end by 8 bases, with 16 bases between. This CDR3 has 14 residues. The germline V gene encodes CDR1 SGHAT and CDR2 FQNNGV. The DNA of the CDR3 is TGTGCCAGCAGCCTGAGGCCAGGGTCCGATGAGCAGTTCTTC. Its translation: CASSLRPGSDEQFF.

In the case of this clonotype: Germline and junction disagree at one end, which may indicate a read error. The gene calls are TRBV6-5 and TRBJ1-5; D is unresolved. From germline, CDR1 is MNHEY and CDR2 SVGAGI. The CDR3 has 14 residues. CDR3: CASSNSGGNQPQHF. CDR3 nucleotide sequence: TGTGCCAGCAGTAACTCAGGCGGGAATCAGCCCCAGCATTTT.

The V gene is TRBV7-6, the J gene TRBJ2-5; D unresolved. Germline CDR1 and CDR2: SGHVS and FNYEAQ. The V end lost 5 bases, the J end lost 0 bases, and 16 bases lay between the germline ends. This CDR3 comprises 16 residues. The CDR3 coding sequence is TGTGCCAGCAGCCTGACGGGCCTCCAATACCAAGAGACCCAGTACTTC. It encodes CASSLTGLQYQETQYF.

This clonotype was recorded at least ten times. V is TRBV6-5 and J is TRBJ1-2, with D possibly TRBD1 on 6 matching bases. Trimming pared 6 bases from V and 4 bases from J, leaving 12 bases between. The CDR3 covers 13 residues. Germline V CDR1 and CDR2: MNHEY, SVGAGI. The CDR3 spells CASRPGQFYGYTF. The DNA for the CDR3 is TGTGCCAGCAGACCCGGACAGTTCTATGGCTACACCTTC.

V and J are TRBV10-2 and TRBJ2-7; D possibly uses TRBD1 or TRBD2 (5 bases each). The CDR3 is 19 amino acids. The germline V gene has CDR1 WSHSY and CDR2 SAAADI. The ends were cut back, 7 bases at V and 0 bases at J, with 28 bases in the middle. CDR3 residues: CASTEPHRRAPGPSYEQYF. The CDR3 region has the DNA TGCGCCAGCACCGAACCCCACCGCCGGGCCCCGGGGCCCTCCTACGAGCAGTACTTC.

The chain recombines TRBV11-3 with TRBJ1-1; 10 bases fit TRBD1. This CDR3 has 16 residues. V trimming: 5 bases; J trimming: 0 bases; junction bases outside the gene matches: 6. The germline gives CDR1 SGHNT, CDR2 YENEEA. The CDR3 sequence is CASSPRGQGMNTEAFF. CDR3 nucleotides: TGTGCCAGCAGCCCGAGGGGACAGGGGATGAACACTGAAGCTTTCTTT.

A few counts support this clonotype. The V gene is TRBV6-1, the J gene TRBJ1-1; tentative D call: TRBD1 (6 bases). V lost 5 bases and J 1 base, leaving 20 bases between the germline ends. CDR1 MNHNS and CDR2 SASEGT come from the germline V gene. This CDR3 has 17 residues. The CDR3 nucleotides are TGTGCCAGCAGTACTGGGAAAGGCGGGACAACGAACACTGAAGCTTTCTTT. Its protein product is CASSTGKGGTTNTEAFF.

This clonotype was seen at least ten times. This chain connects TRBV12-3 or TRBV12-4 to TRBJ2-1; TRBD2 might be the D (6 bases). The CDR3 is made up of 17 amino acids. The V end lost 1 base, the J end lost 0 bases, and 13 bases lay between the germline ends. This CDR3 reads CASSLEIADPSYNEQFF. CDR3 coding DNA: TGTGCCAGCAGTTTAGAGATAGCGGACCCCTCCTACAATGAGCAGTTCTTC.